The 22 T cell receptor beta chains below come from one sample, sequenced in a study of cytomegalovirus exposure and HLA in healthy donors. Libraries were prepared by immunoSEQ multiplex PCR; TCRdb keeps only in-frame clonotypes and omits some of them. Here the sample spans approximately 70,000 clones, over 90% being singletons. Sequencing used PBMCs. The receptors shown here come from a woman aged 18-29 years in good health and CMV-seropositive.

The chain has TRBV28 and TRBJ1-2; D ambiguous. The V and J ends lost 3 bases and 11 bases respectively, with 22 bases between them. This CDR3 has 15 residues. Germline V gives CDR1 MDHEN, CDR2 SYDVKM. The CDR3 reads CASSFIGEGSRIYTF. In DNA form, the CDR3 reads TGTGCCAGCAGTTTTATCGGCGAAGGGAGTCGAATATACACCTTC.

This clone was recorded once. The chain is built from TRBV21-1 and TRBJ1-2; the D call in the table, TRBD1, was not verified against the DNA. TRBV21-1 is assigned pseudogene status. The CDR3 length is 14 residues. Here the CDR3 reads CASSPLRGCNGYTF. The DNA of the CDR3 is TGTGCCAGCAGCCCTCTTAGGGGGTGTAATGGCTACACCTTC.

The V gene is TRBV25-1, the J gene TRBJ2-7, with D maybe TRBD2 (6 bases). V was shortened by 2 bases and J by 0 bases, with 11 bases between the two germline ends. CDR3 size: 15 residues. CDR1 is MGHDK, CDR2 SYGVNS, per germline. CDR3 sequence (DNA): TGTGCCAGCAGTGAAAGTGGCGGGAACTCCTACGAGCAGTACTTC. This sequence encodes CASSESGGNSYEQYF.

V is TRBV21-1 and J is TRBJ2-7; the table calls TRBD1, which could not be checked here. TRBV21-1 is deemed a pseudogene. The CDR3 loop spans 16 amino acids. The DNA of the CDR3 is TGTGCCAGCCCCCATGGGATAAGGGGTCCTTCCTACGAGCAGTACTTC. This translates into CASPHGIRGPSYEQYF.

The DNA for the CDR3 is TGCGCCAGCAGCTTGGAACCTGCCATAACGGGACAGACCTACGAGCAGTACTTC. Its translation: CASSLEPAITGQTYEQYF. J is TRBJ2-7 and V is TRBV5-1; 7 bases are shared with TRBD1. V shed 0 bases, J shed 2 bases, and the junction held 14 bases outside the gene matches. The CDR3 is made up of 18 amino acids. Germline loops: CDR1 SGHRS, CDR2 YFSETQ.

The J gene is TRBJ1-6, the V gene TRBV18; no clear D gene. CDR1 is KGHSH, CDR2 LQKENI, per germline. Trimming left V 3 bases short and J 6 bases short, with 18 bases between. The CDR3 covers 17 residues. CDR3 bases: TGTGCCAGCTCACCCATACCATTGACGGGTATTAATTCACCCCTCCACTTT. Translation gives CASSPIPLTGINSPLHF. Full variable domain (missing parts from reference TRBV18 and TRBJ1-6): NAGVMQNPRHLVRRRGQEARLRCSPMKGHSHVYWYRQLPEEGLKFMVYLQKENIIDESGMPKERFSAEFPKEGPSILRIQQVVRGDSAAYFCASSPIPLTGINSPLHFGNGTRLTVT.

The V gene is TRBV4-1, the J gene TRBJ2-7; tentatively, D is TRBD2 (6 bases). Germline CDR1 MGHRA, CDR2 YSYEKL. Trimming pared 4 bases from V and 0 bases from J, leaving 13 bases between. The CDR3 totals 15 residues. CDR3: CASSRGESSSYEQYF. The CDR3 region has the DNA TGCGCCAGCAGCCGGGGGGAGTCGAGCTCCTACGAGCAGTACTTC.

The chain employs TRBV30 and TRBJ2-7; D may be TRBD1 (7 bases). V dropped 4 bases and J dropped 3 bases, with 16 bases sitting between them. This CDR3 comprises 14 residues. Germline CDR1 reads GTSNPN; CDR2 reads SVGIG (reference sequence). In DNA, the CDR3 is TGTGCCTGGACTCGCCACAGGGGACTCTACGAGCAGTACTTC. Protein: CAWTRHRGLYEQYF.

This clone was seen a single time. V usage is TRBV28 and J usage is TRBJ1-1; a weak D match, TRBD1 (6 bases). Germline values: CDR1 MDHEN, CDR2 SYDVKM. Trimming took off 3 bases at V and 6 bases at J, with 11 bases between the two ends. The CDR3 consists of 13 residues. The CDR3, as DNA: TGTGCCAGCAGTTTGGGGGCTTCGGCTGAAGCTTTCTTT. Translated, it gives CASSLGASAEAFF.

The rearrangement joins TRBV29-1 to TRBJ1-1; possibly TRBD1 for D (6 bases). The CDR3 is 16 residues long. Germline values: CDR1 SQVTM, CDR2 ANQGSEA. Trimming took 5 bases from V and 0 from J, leaving 19 bases between them. The CDR3, as DNA: TGCAGCGTTATCCGATTAGGGACAACAGTGAACACTGAAGCTTTCTTT. Protein product: CSVIRLGTTVNTEAFF.

The chain is built from TRBV7-9 and TRBJ2-3; TRBD1 matches 9 bases. Germline V gives CDR1 SEHNR, CDR2 FQNEAQ (reference sequence). The CDR3 sequence is 17 residues long. After removal of 5 bases from V and 3 bases from J, the junction contained 12 bases not matched to a gene. For the CDR3, the DNA is TGTGCCAGCAGCGCCCTTAACCGGGACAGGGATACAGATACGCAGTATTTT. Amino acids: CASSALNRDRDTDTQYF.

The chain uses TRBV28 and TRBJ2-7; TRBD1 matches 10 bases. In germline, CDR1 is MDHEN, CDR2 SYDVKM. Trimming removed 5 bases from V and 3 bases from J; junction bases left unmatched: 10. The CDR3 has 16 residues. The CDR3 region has the DNA TGTGCCAGCAGTCCCCCAAGCGGGACAGGGGTCTACGAGCAGTACTTC. As protein: CASSPPSGTGVYEQYF.

The CDR3 DNA is TGTGCCAGCAGTGAGAGGGAACAAGAGACCCAGTACTTC. Its translation: CASSEREQETQYF. This chain connects TRBV2 to TRBJ2-5; D might be TRBD2 (5 bases). CDR3 length: 13 amino acids. CDR1 and CDR2 from the germline V gene are SNHLY and FYNNEI. Trimming cost V 3 bases and J 2 bases, with 7 bases left between them.

The chain carries TRBV30 and TRBJ1-5, with 11 nucleotides matching TRBD1. Per germline, CDR1 GTSNPN and CDR2 SVGIG (reference sequence). This CDR3 region has 15 residues. J was trimmed by 5 bases and V by 2 bases; bases with no gene match: 5. CDR3 DNA sequence: TGTGCCTGGAGTCCAGGACAGGGGGCACATCAGCCCCAGCATTTT. It specifies CAWSPGQGAHQPQHF.

The chain recombines TRBV29-1 with TRBJ1-1; possibly TRBD1 for D (5 bases). Trimming took off 7 bases at V and 5 bases at J, with 11 bases between the two ends. CDR1 is SQVTM and CDR2 is ANQGSEA in the germline V gene. The CDR3 has 11 amino acids. CDR3 residues: CSAIRETEAFF. The DNA of the CDR3 is TGCAGCGCGATCAGGGAAACTGAAGCTTTCTTT.

This sequence joins TRBV30 and TRBJ1-5; TRBD1 is a possible D gene (6 bases). CDR3 length equals 14 residues. V was pared by 5 bases and J by 2 bases, with 13 bases between. Per the germline V gene, CDR1 is GTSNPN and CDR2 is SVGIG (reference sequence). The CDR3: CAWSRGRGNQPQHF. In DNA form, the CDR3 reads TGTGCCTGGTCCAGGGGAAGGGGCAATCAGCCCCAGCATTTT.

CDR3 loop: CASRGTSGSLSYNEQFF. The CDR3 DNA reads as TGTGCCAGCAGGGGGACTAGCGGGAGCCTTTCCTACAATGAGCAGTTCTTC. The chain employs TRBV7-9 and TRBJ2-1; 14 nucleotides align to TRBD2. This CDR3 has 17 amino acids. The trim removed 6 bases at V and 1 base at J, leaving 5 bases unmatched. CDR1 is SEHNR and CDR2 is FQNEAQ in the germline V gene (reference sequence). Using reference TRBV7-9 and TRBJ2-1 for the parts outside the CDR3, the full variable domain is DTGVSQNPRHKITKRGQNVTFRCDPISEHNRLYWYRQTLGQGPEFLTYFQNEAQLEKSRLLSDRFSAERPKGSFSTLEIQRTEQGDSAMYLCASRGTSGSLSYNEQFFGPGTRLTVL.

The chain combines TRBV12-5 with TRBJ2-2, with D maybe TRBD1 (7 bases). CDR3 length: 14 residues. The germline V gene encodes CDR1 LGHNT and CDR2 FRNRAP. V lost 7 bases to trimming and J lost 7 bases, with 16 bases between them. CDR3: CASVLTGEVGELFF. In DNA, the CDR3 is TGTGCTAGTGTTTTAACAGGGGAGGTCGGGGAGCTGTTTTTT.

The gene calls are TRBV5-5 and TRBJ2-6; tentatively, D is TRBD2 (5 bases). Trimming cost V 0 bases and J 0 bases, with 7 bases left between them. Germline loops: CDR1 SGHKS, CDR2 YYEKEE (reference sequence). This CDR3 has 16 amino acids. The CDR3 loop is CASSLARDSGANVLTF. CDR3 in DNA: TGTGCCAGCAGCTTGGCCCGGGACTCTGGGGCCAACGTCCTGACTTTC.

The chain links TRBV19 to TRBJ1-1; 8 nucleotides agree with TRBD1. V dropped 7 bases and J dropped 1; count of bases not matched to a gene: 5. Germline V gene data show CDR1 as LNHDA and CDR2 as SQIVND (reference sequence). CDR3 length equals 14 residues. CDR3 protein: CASIQTGENTEAFF. The CDR3 DNA follows: TGTGCCAGTATTCAGACAGGGGAGAACACTGAAGCTTTCTTT.

This sequence joins TRBV11-2 and TRBJ1-2; the D is unclear. Germline V gene sequence: CDR1 SGHAT, CDR2 FQNNGV. Trimming took off 2 bases at V and 3 bases at J, with 7 bases between the two ends. The CDR3 runs to 13 residues. The CDR3 DNA sequence: TGTGCCAGCAGCTTAATGGCAGACTATGGCTACACCTTC. Protein product: CASSLMADYGYTF. The entire variable domain, with the rest obtained from reference TRBV11-2 and TRBJ1-2, is as follows: EAGVAQSPRYKIIEKRQSVAFWCNPISGHATLYWYQQILGQGPKLLIQFQNNGVVDDSQLPKDRFSAERLKGVDSTLKIQPAKLEDSAVYLCASSLMADYGYTFGSGTRLTVV.

This clone was detected only once. The chain is built from TRBV9 and TRBJ2-5; the D is unclear. V lost 0 bases, J lost 7 bases, and 16 bases lay in between. Germline CDR1 SGDLS, CDR2 YYNGEE. The CDR3 sequence is 15 residues long. The CDR3 DNA follows: TGTGCCAGCAGCGTAGGAGTCACCAGTGGCGGGACCCAGTACTTC. Its protein product is CASSVGVTSGGTQYF.